A single sample gave rise to the 6 T cell receptor beta chains below, sequenced in a study of OX40 agonist ivuxolimab in advanced cancers. Here immunoSEQ multiplex PCR was the method, and the copy in TCRdb shows in-frame clones only, minus some. The profile shows roughly 80,000 clones, about 86% of them singletons. The sequences come from CD4+ or CD8+ T cells sorted from blood, collected in a trial of the OX40 agonist ivuxolimab. The source is an adult with an advanced solid tumor such as melanoma, head and neck, liver or kidney cancer.

The chain couples TRBV7-3 to TRBJ1-2, with 7 bases that match TRBD1. Looked up from germline, CDR1 is SGHTA and CDR2 is FQGTGA. The V gene end was trimmed by 5 bases and the J gene end by 0 bases; junction bases not matched to a gene: 3. The CDR3 sequence is 14 residues long. For the CDR3, the DNA is TGTGCCAGCAGCCCCGGGACAGCTAACTATGGCTACACCTTC. Protein: CASSPGTANYGYTF.

This chain uses TRBV4-3 with TRBJ2-6; D gene uncertain. The V gene's germline CDR1 is LGHNA and CDR2 YSLEER. The CDR3 contains 15 residues. Trimming stripped 3 bases from V and 2 bases from J, with 8 bases between. The CDR3 reads CASSQDSPGANVLTF. The CDR3 coding sequence is TGCGCCAGCAGCCAGGATTCGCCTGGGGCCAACGTCCTGACTTTC.

In its sample, this clone was seen a few times. The chain employs TRBV27 and TRBJ1-2, with 7 bases lining up with TRBD1. J was trimmed by 9 bases and V by 5 bases; bases with no gene match: 12. The CDR3 has 14 residues. Germline V CDR1 and CDR2: MNHEY, SMNVEV (reference sequence). CDR3 nucleotide sequence: TGTGCCAGCAGTGCGAGGACAGGTTCTACCCGCTACACCTTC. Its protein is CASSARTGSTRYTF.

The rearrangement uses TRBV5-6 and TRBJ2-3; 11 bases are shared with TRBD2. The CDR3 length is 15 residues. Germline CDR1 and CDR2: SGHDT and YYEEEE. The junction had 2 bases not matched to a gene; V was cut back by 4 bases and J by 1 base. The CDR3 sequence is CASSPGLAGTDTQYF. CDR3 bases: TGTGCCAGCAGCCCGGGACTAGCGGGCACAGATACGCAGTATTTT.

This clone came up a few times. The chain combines TRBV27 with TRBJ2-7; 9 nucleotides line up with TRBD1. The CDR3 is made up of 15 amino acids. With 8 bases clipped from V and 2 bases from J, the junction kept 10 bases outside the gene matches. Per germline, CDR1 MNHEY and CDR2 SMNVEV (reference sequence). CDR3 in DNA: TGTGCCAGCTCCCGGGGACAGGGAAAGGCCTACGAGCAGTACTTC. Translation gives CASSRGQGKAYEQYF.

About this clone itself: At the DNA level, this CDR3 is encoded by other sequences in the same sample as well. This sequence joins TRBV6-1 and TRBJ2-5; D is possibly TRBD2 (7 bases). The CDR3 is 17 residues long. CDR1 MNHNS and CDR2 SASEGT come from the germline V gene. Trimming took 0 bases from V and 1 from J, leaving 15 bases between them. CDR3 amino acids: CASSEAGGGGGQETQYF. CDR3 in DNA: TGTGCCAGCAGTGAAGCCGGTGGGGGCGGGGGCCAAGAGACCCAGTACTTC.